What follows are 32 T cell receptor beta chains derived from one specimen sequenced in a study of memory CD4+ T cells and cytomegalovirus serostatus. The sort gate was single viable CD3+CD4+CD8-CD45RO+ cells for memory CD4+ T cells. The method was immunoSEQ multiplex PCR; TCRdb's version includes in-frame clones alone and lacks a portion of them. The sample lists roughly 56,000 clones; about 81% were seen once. The sequencing sample was made of memory CD4+ T cells from blood. The source of these receptors is an adult in good health and CMV-seronegative.

This chain joins TRBV4-1 and TRBJ1-5; the match to TRBD1 covers 9 bases. Germline V gives CDR1 MGHRA, CDR2 YSYEKL. V shed 4 bases, J shed 4 bases, and the junction held 5 bases outside the gene matches. This CDR3 has 15 amino acids. In DNA form, the CDR3 reads TGCGCCAGCAGCCTGACCGGGACAGGGAATCAGCCCCAGCATTTT. As protein: CASSLTGTGNQPQHF.

CDR3 coding DNA: TGTGCCAGCAGTTTATTGGTCCGACGGCGAGTCTATGGCTACACCTTC. Its protein is CASSLLVRRRVYGYTF. The chain joins TRBV28 to TRBJ1-2; D unresolved. CDR3 size: 16 residues. CDR1 MDHEN and CDR2 SYDVKM come from the germline V gene. The germline V and J ends were trimmed by 1 base and 4 bases, with 16 bases remaining between them.

This chain uses TRBV21-1 with TRBJ2-3; TRBD2 reflects the table's D call only, with no check against the DNA. TRBV21-1 represents a pseudogene. The CDR3 runs to 16 residues. The CDR3 DNA sequence: TGTGCCAGCAGCAAGCCCCTAGCGGGGCGGACAGATACGCAGTATTTT. Protein sequence: CASSKPLAGRTDTQYF.

This clone is a singleton in its sample. The gene calls are TRBV5-1 and TRBJ2-6; no clear D. The CDR3 extends over 15 amino acids. V lost 6 bases and J 0 bases, leaving 10 bases between the germline ends. The germline V gene has CDR1 SGHRS and CDR2 YFSETQ. CDR3 in amino acids: CASTLDSSGANVLTF. CDR3 in DNA: TGCGCCAGCACCCTCGATAGCTCTGGGGCCAACGTCCTGACTTTC.

This clone came up a few times. V usage is TRBV13 and J usage is TRBJ2-7; D is undetermined. V lost 5 bases and J lost 0, with 5 bases in between. The germline V gene has CDR1 PRHDT and CDR2 FYEKMQ (reference sequence). CDR3 length: 12 residues. CDR3 in amino acids: CASSRFSYEQYF. The DNA for the CDR3 is TGTGCCAGCAGCCGATTCTCCTACGAGCAGTACTTC.

The chain has TRBV7-2 and TRBJ1-1; D not certain. V lost 3 bases and J 1 base, leaving 3 bases between the germline ends. The CDR3 loop spans 12 amino acids. Per the germline V gene, CDR1 is SGHTA and CDR2 is FQGNSA. The CDR3 reads CASSFSNTEAFF. The CDR3 bases are TGTGCCAGCAGCTTTTCGAACACTGAAGCTTTCTTT.

The J gene is TRBJ1-2, the V gene TRBV19; TRBD1 is a possible D gene (6 bases). The CDR3 is 14 residues long. The germline V gene has CDR1 LNHDA and CDR2 SQIVND (reference sequence). The ends were cut back, 3 bases at V and 4 bases at J, with 12 bases in the middle. The CDR3 region is CASSIPRTVYGYTF. The CDR3 nucleotides are TGTGCCAGTAGTATCCCCCGGACAGTCTATGGCTACACCTTC.

Here the CDR3 DNA reads TGTGCCAGCCAGTCCAGTTTGGAGACCCAGTACTTC. Translation gives CASQSSLETQYF. The J gene is TRBJ2-5, the V gene TRBV2; D unresolved. The CDR3 extends over 12 amino acids. V shed 8 bases and J shed 5 bases, with 12 bases lying between them. Germline lookup yields CDR1 SNHLY and CDR2 FYNNEI.

The V and J genes are TRBV5-1 and TRBJ2-1, with 8 positions matching TRBD2. The CDR3 spans 16 residues. Trimming removed 3 bases from V and 6 bases from J; junction bases left unmatched: 11. Per the germline V gene, CDR1 is SGHRS and CDR2 is YFSETQ. The CDR3 region is CASSWNAGGRGNEQFF. CDR3 DNA: TGCGCCAGCAGCTGGAACGCGGGGGGCCGGGGCAATGAGCAGTTCTTC.

The V and J genes are TRBV30 and TRBJ2-5; a possible D gene is TRBD1 (5 bases). The germline V gene encodes CDR1 GTSNPN and CDR2 SVGIG (reference sequence). CDR3 length equals 16 residues. Trimming stripped 5 bases from V and 0 bases from J, with 19 bases between. The CDR3 sequence: CAWGRYGRAYQETQYF. DNA of the CDR3: TGTGCCTGGGGGCGGTACGGCAGGGCGTACCAAGAGACCCAGTACTTC.

CDR3 region: CSPSGSYEQYF. The CDR3 nucleotides read TGCAGCCCCTCTGGTTCCTACGAGCAGTACTTC. This chain joins TRBV20-1 and TRBJ2-7, with D unresolved. Germline-derived CDR1 and CDR2 are DFQATT and SNEGSKA (reference sequence). The CDR3 runs to 11 residues.

This sequence joins TRBV28 and TRBJ1-4; D ambiguous. Trimming took off 8 bases at V and 0 bases at J, with 10 bases between the two ends. The CDR3 is 14 residues long. Germline V gives CDR1 MDHEN, CDR2 SYDVKM. CDR3 in amino acids: CASSQPSTNEKLFF. For the CDR3, the DNA is TGTGCCAGCTCTCAGCCCTCAACTAATGAAAAACTGTTTTTT. The whole variable domain, remainder taken from reference TRBV28 and TRBJ1-4, is DVKVTQSSRYLVKRTGEKVFLECVQDMDHENMFWYRQDPGLGLRLIYFSYDVKMKEKGDIPEGYSVSREKKERFSLILESASTNQTSMYLCASSQPSTNEKLFFGSGTQLSVL.

This clone was counted between two and nine times. V gene TRBV14 combines with J gene TRBJ2-7, with 7 bases matching TRBD1. With V trimmed by 1 base and J by 9 bases, 12 bases remained unmatched. CDR3 size: 15 residues. Germline CDR1 is SGHDN and CDR2 is FVKESK. The CDR3 nucleotides read TGTGCCAGCAGCCAAGGAACAGGGGAGTGGTATTGGCAGTACTTC. Encoded protein: CASSQGTGEWYWQYF.

The rearrangement joins TRBV4-1 to TRBJ2-1; 7 nucleotides agree with TRBD2. Germline V gene lookup returns CDR1 MGHRA and CDR2 YSYEKL. The CDR3 totals 13 residues. V dropped 0 bases and J dropped 11; count of bases not matched to a gene: 4. The CDR3 region has the DNA TGCGCCAGCAGCCAAGAGGCGGGGGATAAGCAGTTCTTC. Its protein product is CASSQEAGDKQFF.

The rearrangement links TRBV5-1 to TRBJ2-1, with D possibly called TRBD1 or TRBD2 (5 bases each). This CDR3 spans 13 amino acids. The V end was cut by 4 bases, the J end by 2 bases, with 7 bases between. CDR1 is SGHRS and CDR2 is YFSETQ in the germline V gene. The CDR3 reads CASSRDPYNEQFF. The DNA of the CDR3 is TGCGCCAGCAGCCGGGACCCCTACAATGAGCAGTTCTTC.

The chain is built from TRBV6-6 and TRBJ1-1; D ambiguous. CDR3 length equals 15 residues. Trimming left V 6 bases short and J 0 bases short, with 14 bases between. CDR1 and CDR2 from the germline V gene are MNHNY and SVGAGI (reference sequence). The CDR3 DNA is TGTGCCAGCAGCGAGGCTGGACTCTTGAACACTGAAGCTTTCTTT. Its translation: CASSEAGLLNTEAFF.

For the CDR3, the DNA is TGTGCCAACCCGGACAGGGGTGAGTTTAGCAATCAGCCCCAGCATTTT. This gives the protein CANPDRGEFSNQPQHF. The V call is TRBV19, the J call TRBJ1-5; 9 nucleotides align to TRBD1. The germline V gene encodes CDR1 LNHDA and CDR2 SQIVND (reference sequence). The CDR3 consists of 16 residues. The trim removed 10 bases at V and 0 bases at J, leaving 10 bases unmatched.

There are a few counts of this clone. The J gene is TRBJ1-2, the V gene TRBV6-5; D is undetermined. This CDR3 contains 13 residues. Germline V gene sequence: CDR1 MNHEY, CDR2 SVGAGI. V was pared by 2 bases and J by 2 bases, with 6 bases between. This CDR3 reads CASSYGENYGYTF. The CDR3 region has the DNA TGTGCCAGCAGTTACGGGGAGAACTATGGCTACACCTTC.

This chain joins TRBV7-2 and TRBJ2-2; 9 bases map to TRBD2. The CDR3 length is 14 residues. The germline V gene encodes CDR1 SGHTA and CDR2 FQGNSA. The trim removed 11 bases at V and 5 bases at J, leaving 9 bases unmatched. The CDR3 sequence: CAGGGGVDTGELFF. CDR3 DNA sequence: TGTGCCGGCGGCGGGGGGGTTGATACCGGGGAGCTGTTTTTT.

The rearrangement links TRBV7-9 to TRBJ1-1; 7 nucleotides line up with TRBD1. This CDR3 comprises 16 residues. The germline V gene has CDR1 SEHNR and CDR2 FQNEAQ (reference sequence). The junction had 8 bases not matched to a gene; V was cut back by 4 bases and J by 0 bases. CDR3 protein: CASSSPAGGLNTEAFF. The CDR3 DNA sequence: TGTGCCAGCAGCTCCCCTGCAGGGGGATTGAACACTGAAGCTTTCTTT.

The chain has TRBV29-1 and TRBJ1-6; D unclear. Germline CDR1 and CDR2: SQVTM and ANQGSEA. The CDR3 is made up of 13 amino acids. V shed 7 bases and J shed 7 bases, with 14 bases lying between them. As DNA, the CDR3 is TGCAGCGCTGGTGGCGGAGGAAATTCACCCCTCCACTTT. As protein: CSAGGGGNSPLHF.

This clone occurred once. The J gene is TRBJ1-2, the V gene TRBV29-1; a possible D gene is TRBD1 (5 bases). The V end was cut by 7 bases, the J end by 4 bases, with 16 bases between. The V gene's germline CDR1 is SQVTM and CDR2 ANQGSEA. CDR3 size: 13 residues. The CDR3 region has the DNA TGCAGCGCCCCTTTTGGGGGACCCTATGGCTACACCTTC. This encodes CSAPFGGPYGYTF.

DNA of the CDR3: TGCGCCAGCAGCTCTCAGGGTACTGGAAACACCATATATTTT. This codes for CASSSQGTGNTIYF. The chain employs TRBV5-1 and TRBJ1-3; tentative D call: TRBD1 (5 bases). The CDR3 length is 14 residues. V shed 3 bases and J shed 2 bases, with 9 bases lying between them. CDR1 and CDR2 (germline): SGHRS, YFSETQ.

The CDR3 region has the DNA TGTGCCATCAGACGGGACAGATCAAAATCCTACGAGCAGTACTTC. It yields the protein CAIRRDRSKSYEQYF. The genes are TRBV9 and TRBJ2-7, with 7 nucleotides matching TRBD1. V was clipped by 9 bases and J by 1 base; unmatched bases: 13. Germline loops: CDR1 SGDLS, CDR2 YYNGEE. CDR3 length: 15 amino acids. Drawing the rest from reference TRBV9 and TRBJ2-7, the complete variable domain is DSGVTQTPKHLITATGQRVTLRCSPRSGDLSVYWYQQSLDQGLQFLIQYYNGEERAKGNILERFSAQQFPDLHSELNLSSLELGDSALYFCAIRRDRSKSYEQYFGPGTRLTVT.

The chain carries TRBV30 and TRBJ1-2, with 7 bases lining up with TRBD1. Trimming at V came to 1 base and at J to 3 bases, leaving 5 bases not matched to a gene. Per the germline V gene, CDR1 is GTSNPN and CDR2 is SVGIG (reference sequence). The length of the CDR3 is 14 residues. Here the CDR3 DNA reads TGTGCCTGGAGTGCGCGACAGGGTTACTATGGCTACACCTTC. Translated: CAWSARQGYYGYTF. Using reference TRBV30 and TRBJ1-2 for the parts outside the CDR3, the full variable domain is SQTIHQWPATLVQPVGSPLSLECTVEGTSNPNLYWYRQAAGRGLQLLFYSVGIGQISSEVPQNLSASRPQDRQFILSSKKLLLSDSGFYLCAWSARQGYYGYTFGSGTRLTVV.

The chain is built from TRBV4-2 and TRBJ1-4; D gene unclear. Trimming cost V 0 bases and J 10 bases, with 15 bases left between them. The germline V gene has CDR1 LGHNA and CDR2 YNFKEQ. The length of the CDR3 is 15 residues. The CDR3 sequence: CASSQDLEVEGKLFF. CDR3 coding DNA: TGTGCCAGCAGCCAAGATCTGGAGGTAGAAGGAAAACTGTTTTTT.

V gene TRBV5-5 combines with J gene TRBJ2-7; 10 nucleotides agree with TRBD1. The J segment lost 6 bases and the V segment lost 4 bases, leaving 10 bases of the junction unmatched. This CDR3 is built from 15 residues. Germline CDR1 reads SGHKS; CDR2 reads YYEKEE (reference sequence). CDR3 sequence reads: CASSVSLDRGLEQYF. CDR3 DNA sequence: TGTGCCAGCAGCGTTTCTCTCGACAGGGGGCTCGAGCAGTACTTC.

The rearrangement links TRBV18 to TRBJ2-2; D is unclear. This CDR3 is 16 amino acids long. Germline loops: CDR1 KGHSH, CDR2 LQKENI. V lost 0 bases to trimming and J lost 1 base, with 9 bases between them. DNA of the CDR3: TGTGCCAGCTCACCACCGACCGGAAGGAACACCGGGGAGCTGTTTTTT. Encoded protein: CASSPPTGRNTGELFF.

This rearrangement joins TRBV4-2 to TRBJ2-7; tentatively, D is TRBD1 (5 bases). Per germline, CDR1 LGHNA and CDR2 YNFKEQ. V was pared by 0 bases and J by 4 bases, with 10 bases between. The CDR3 consists of 14 residues. The CDR3 reads CASSQDSRTYEQYF. In DNA, the CDR3 is TGTGCCAGCAGCCAAGATTCCCGGACATACGAGCAGTACTTC.

The CDR3 loop is CSATDTYGYTF. Here the CDR3 DNA reads TGCAGTGCAACCGACACTTATGGCTACACCTTC. The chain has TRBV20-1 and TRBJ1-2; unclear D gene. Trimming left V 6 bases short and J 5 bases short, with 10 bases between. The CDR3 loop spans 11 amino acids. Per the germline V gene, CDR1 is DFQATT and CDR2 is SNEGSKA (reference sequence).

The chain recombines TRBV6-5 with TRBJ1-2; D remains unclear. CDR1 is MNHEY and CDR2 is SVGAGI in the germline V gene. Deletions cut 2 bases from V and 7 bases from J, with 14 bases between. The CDR3 sequence is 14 residues long. The CDR3 DNA reads TGTGCCAGCAGTTACGCGGGCCTTAGGAGTGGCTACACCTTC. This codes for CASSYAGLRSGYTF.

This sequence joins TRBV10-1 and TRBJ1-4; possibly TRBD1 for D (5 bases). The CDR3 is made up of 18 amino acids. Trimming cost V 0 bases and J 0 bases, with 14 bases left between them. Germline V gene lookup returns CDR1 WNHNN and CDR2 SYGVQD (reference sequence). CDR3 amino acids: CASSESKAGISTNEKLFF. CDR3 nucleotides: TGCGCCAGCAGTGAGTCTAAGGCAGGGATTTCAACTAATGAAAAACTGTTTTTT.